Here is one TCR beta chain with its context. No antigen is known for it. This sample was taken from a study of cytomegalovirus exposure and HLA in healthy donors. Points from the study as a whole: When the data were analyzed later, several of the most significant clusters appeared to be linked to common viral pathogens. When analyzed later, a missense DCLRE1C variant was found to be linked to TCR beta V- and J-gene trimming.

V lost 5 bases and J lost 8, with 6 bases in between. The CDR3 is made up of 11 amino acids. Germline V CDR1 and CDR2: SGHTA, FQGNSA. The PCR contained 60 Vbeta and 13 Jbeta primers. The repertoire was sequenced with immunoSEQ multiplex PCR; TCRdb's copy has only in-frame clones and lacks some. The sample has 150,000 to 200,000 clones, more than 65% seen once; the top ten hold 4.5% to 5%. The receptor comes from a man between 18 and 29 years old in good health and CMV-seropositive. Material: PBMCs. This chain connects TRBV7-2 to TRBJ1-4, with unresolved D. The CDR3 here is CASSTREKLFF. The CDR3 DNA reads as TGTGCCAGCAGCACCCGGGAAAAACTGTTTTTT.